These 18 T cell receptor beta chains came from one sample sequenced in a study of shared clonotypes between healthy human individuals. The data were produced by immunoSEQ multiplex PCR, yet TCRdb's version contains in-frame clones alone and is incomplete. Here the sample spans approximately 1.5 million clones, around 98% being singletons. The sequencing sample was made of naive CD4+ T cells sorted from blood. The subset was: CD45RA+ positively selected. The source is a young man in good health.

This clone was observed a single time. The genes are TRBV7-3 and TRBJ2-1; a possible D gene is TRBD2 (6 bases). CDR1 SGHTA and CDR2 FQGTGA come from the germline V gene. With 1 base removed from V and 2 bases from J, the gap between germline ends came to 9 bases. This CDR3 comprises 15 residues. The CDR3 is CASSLMRDAYNEQFF. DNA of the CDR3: TGTGCCAGCAGCTTAATGCGGGACGCCTACAATGAGCAGTTCTTC.

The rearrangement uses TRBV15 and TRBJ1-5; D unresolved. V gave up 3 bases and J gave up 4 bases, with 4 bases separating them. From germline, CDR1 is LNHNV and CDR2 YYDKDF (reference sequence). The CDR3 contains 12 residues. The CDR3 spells CATSSLNQPQHF. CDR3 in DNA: TGTGCCACCAGCAGTCTAAATCAGCCCCAGCATTTT.

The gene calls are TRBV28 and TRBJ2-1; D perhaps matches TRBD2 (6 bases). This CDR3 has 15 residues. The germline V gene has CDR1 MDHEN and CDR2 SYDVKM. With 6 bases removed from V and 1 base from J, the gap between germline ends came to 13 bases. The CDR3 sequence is CASSWKRVSYNEQFF. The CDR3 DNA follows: TGTGCCAGCAGCTGGAAGCGGGTGTCCTACAATGAGCAGTTCTTC.

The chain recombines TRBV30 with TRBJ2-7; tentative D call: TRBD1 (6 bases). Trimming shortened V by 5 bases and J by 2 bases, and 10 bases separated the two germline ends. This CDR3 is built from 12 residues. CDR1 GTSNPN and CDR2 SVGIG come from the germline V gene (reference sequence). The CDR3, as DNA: TGTGCCTGGGGGGACACCCCCTACGAGCAGTACTTC. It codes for CAWGDTPYEQYF. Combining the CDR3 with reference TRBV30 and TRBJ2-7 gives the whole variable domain SQTIHQWPATLVQPVGSPLSLECTVEGTSNPNLYWYRQAAGRGLQLLFYSVGIGQISSEVPQNLSASRPQDRQFILSSKKLLLSDSGFYLCAWGDTPYEQYFGPGTRLTVT.

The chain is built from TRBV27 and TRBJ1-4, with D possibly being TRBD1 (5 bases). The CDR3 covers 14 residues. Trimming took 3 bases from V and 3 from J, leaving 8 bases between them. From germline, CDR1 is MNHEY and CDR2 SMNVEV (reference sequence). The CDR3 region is CASSFSGPNEKLFF. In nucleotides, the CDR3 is TGTGCCAGCAGTTTTTCAGGGCCTAATGAAAAACTGTTTTTT. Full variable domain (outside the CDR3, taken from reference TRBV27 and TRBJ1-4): EAQVTQNPRYLITVTGKKLTVTCSQNMNHEYMSWYRQDPGLGLRQIYYSMNVEVTDKGDVPEGYKVSRKEKRNFPLILESPSPNQTSLYFCASSFSGPNEKLFFGSGTQLSVL.

The CDR3 nucleotides are TGCGCCAGCAGTGACAGGGTTGGAACTGAAGCTTTCTTT. Amino acid sequence: CASSDRVGTEAFF. The rearrangement joins TRBV10-1 to TRBJ1-1, with D perhaps TRBD1 (5 bases). With 3 bases removed from V and 5 bases from J, the gap between germline ends came to 10 bases. The CDR3 sequence is 13 residues long. Germline V lookup: CDR1 WNHNN, CDR2 SYGVQD (reference sequence).

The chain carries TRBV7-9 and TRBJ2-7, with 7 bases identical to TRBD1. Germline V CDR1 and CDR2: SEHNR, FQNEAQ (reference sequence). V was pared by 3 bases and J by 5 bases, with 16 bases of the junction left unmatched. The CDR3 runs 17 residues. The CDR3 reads CASSLGKGAFIMDEQYF. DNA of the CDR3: TGTGCCAGCAGCTTGGGAAAGGGGGCTTTTATTATGGACGAGCAGTACTTC.

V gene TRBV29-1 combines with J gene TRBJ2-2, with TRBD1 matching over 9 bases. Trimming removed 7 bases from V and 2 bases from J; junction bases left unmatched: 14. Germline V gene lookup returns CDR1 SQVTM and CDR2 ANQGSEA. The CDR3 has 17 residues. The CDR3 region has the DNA TGCAGCGGAAAAGGGGACCCGGGACAGGGTAACACCGGGGAGCTGTTTTTT. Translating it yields CSGKGDPGQGNTGELFF.

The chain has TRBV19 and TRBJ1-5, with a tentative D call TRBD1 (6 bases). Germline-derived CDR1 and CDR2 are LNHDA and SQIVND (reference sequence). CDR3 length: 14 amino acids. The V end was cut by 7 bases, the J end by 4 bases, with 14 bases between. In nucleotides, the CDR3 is TGTGCCAGTAACTCACAGGGCGAGAATCAGCCCCAGCATTTT. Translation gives CASNSQGENQPQHF. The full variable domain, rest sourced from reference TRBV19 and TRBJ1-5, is DGGITQSPKYLFRKEGQNVTLSCEQNLNHDAMYWYRQDPGQGLRLIYYSQIVNDFQKGDIAEGYSVSREKKESFPLTVTSAQKNPTAFYLCASNSQGENQPQHFGDGTRLSIL.

CDR3 amino acids: CASSEQGDTEAFF. The CDR3 DNA reads TGCGCCAGCAGCGAACAGGGGGACACTGAAGCTTTCTTT. The rearrangement links TRBV5-1 to TRBJ1-1; 8 positions agree with TRBD1. Trimming removed 4 bases from V and 3 bases from J; junction bases left unmatched: 2. The CDR3 loop spans 13 amino acids. Germline CDR1 reads SGHRS; CDR2 reads YFSETQ.

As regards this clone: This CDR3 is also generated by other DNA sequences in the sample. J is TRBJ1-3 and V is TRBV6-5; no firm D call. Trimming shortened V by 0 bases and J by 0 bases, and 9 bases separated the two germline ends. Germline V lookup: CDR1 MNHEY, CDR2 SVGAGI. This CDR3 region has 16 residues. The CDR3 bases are TGTGCCAGCAGTTACTCGCCGGGGAGCTCTGGAAACACCATATATTTT. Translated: CASSYSPGSSGNTIYF.

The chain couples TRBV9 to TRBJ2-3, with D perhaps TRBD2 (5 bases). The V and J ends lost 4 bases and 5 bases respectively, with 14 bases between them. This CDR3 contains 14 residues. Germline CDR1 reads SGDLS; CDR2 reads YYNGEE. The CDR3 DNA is TGTGCCAGCAGCCCTCGTCCGAGGGAAGATACGCAGTATTTT. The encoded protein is CASSPRPREDTQYF.

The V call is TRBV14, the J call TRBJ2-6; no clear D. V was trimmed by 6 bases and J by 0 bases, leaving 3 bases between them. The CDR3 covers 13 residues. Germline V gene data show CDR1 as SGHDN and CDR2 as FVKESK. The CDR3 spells CASRGSGANVLTF. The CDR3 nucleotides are TGTGCCAGCAGGGGCTCTGGGGCCAACGTCCTGACTTTC.

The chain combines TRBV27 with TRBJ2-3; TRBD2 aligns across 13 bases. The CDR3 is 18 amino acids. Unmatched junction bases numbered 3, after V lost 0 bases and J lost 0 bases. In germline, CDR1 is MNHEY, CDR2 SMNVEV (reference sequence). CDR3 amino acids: CASSLSLGLAGSTDTQYF. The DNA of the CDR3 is TGTGCCAGCAGTTTATCCCTGGGACTAGCGGGAAGCACAGATACGCAGTATTTT.

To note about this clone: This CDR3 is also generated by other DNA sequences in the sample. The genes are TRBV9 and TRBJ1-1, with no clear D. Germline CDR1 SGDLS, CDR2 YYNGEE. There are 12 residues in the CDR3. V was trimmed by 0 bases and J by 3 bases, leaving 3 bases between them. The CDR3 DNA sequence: TGTGCCAGCAGCGTAGGAGACACTGAAGCTTTCTTT. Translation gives CASSVGDTEAFF.

The CDR3 nucleotides are TGCGCCAGCAGTGAGACTAGCGGTACCTCCTACAATGAGCAGTTCTTC. This gives the protein CASSETSGTSYNEQFF. The chain has TRBV5-1 and TRBJ2-1; TRBD2 matches at 9 bases. CDR1 is SGHRS, CDR2 YFSETQ, per germline. The CDR3 is made up of 16 amino acids. V was clipped by 5 bases and J by 0 bases; unmatched bases: 6.

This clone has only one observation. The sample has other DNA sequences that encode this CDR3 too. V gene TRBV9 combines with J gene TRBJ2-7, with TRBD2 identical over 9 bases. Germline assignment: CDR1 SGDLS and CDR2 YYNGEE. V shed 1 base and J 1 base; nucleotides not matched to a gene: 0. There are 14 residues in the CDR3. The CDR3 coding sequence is TGTGCCAGCAGCGTACTAGCGGGATCCTACGAGCAGTACTTC. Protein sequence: CASSVLAGSYEQYF. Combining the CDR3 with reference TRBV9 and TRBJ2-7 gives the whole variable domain DSGVTQTPKHLITATGQRVTLRCSPRSGDLSVYWYQQSLDQGLQFLIQYYNGEERAKGNILERFSAQQFPDLHSELNLSSLELGDSALYFCASSVLAGSYEQYFGPGTRLTVT.

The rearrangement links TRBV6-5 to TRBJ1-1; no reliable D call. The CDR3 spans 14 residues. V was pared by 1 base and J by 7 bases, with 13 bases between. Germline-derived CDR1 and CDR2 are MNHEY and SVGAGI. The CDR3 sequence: CASSYFQQWGEAFF. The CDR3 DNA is TGTGCCAGCAGTTACTTCCAACAGTGGGGTGAAGCTTTCTTT.